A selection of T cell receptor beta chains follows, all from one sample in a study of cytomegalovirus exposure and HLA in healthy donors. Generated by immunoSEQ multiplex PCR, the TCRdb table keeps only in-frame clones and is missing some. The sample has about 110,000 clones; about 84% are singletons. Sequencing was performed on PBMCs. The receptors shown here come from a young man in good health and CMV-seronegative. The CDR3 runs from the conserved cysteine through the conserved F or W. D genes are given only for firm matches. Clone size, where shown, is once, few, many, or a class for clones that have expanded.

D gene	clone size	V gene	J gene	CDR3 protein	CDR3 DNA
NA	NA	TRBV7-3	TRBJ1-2	CASSTGGVHGYTF	TGTGCCAGCAGCACGGGGGGAGTACATGGCTACACCTTC
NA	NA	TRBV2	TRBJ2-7	CASRYVKEESYEQYF	TGTGCCAGCAGGTATGTGAAAGAAGAGTCCTACGAGCAGTACTTC
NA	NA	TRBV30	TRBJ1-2	CAWSRWTPLGYTF	TGTGCCTGGAGTAGGTGGACACCACTTGGCTACACCTTC
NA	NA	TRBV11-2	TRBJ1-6	CASSLPRGGMNPPLHF	TGTGCCAGCAGCTTACCGAGGGGCGGGATGAACCCACCCCTCCACTTT
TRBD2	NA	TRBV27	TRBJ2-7	CAARLAGSYEQYF	TGTGCCGCCCGACTAGCGGGGTCCTACGAGCAGTACTTC
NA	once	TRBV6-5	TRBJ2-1	CAVRGGVSYNEQFF	TGTGCCGTGAGGGGGGGAGTCTCCTACAATGAGCAGTTCTTC
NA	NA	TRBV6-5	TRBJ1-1	CASSYSAGWNTEAFF	TGTGCCAGCAGTTACTCGGCAGGGTGGAACACTGAAGCTTTCTTT
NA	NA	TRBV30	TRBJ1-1	CACAQNTEAFF	TGTGCCTGCGCGCAGAACACTGAAGCTTTCTTT
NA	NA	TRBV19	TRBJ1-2	CASRTGAGYGYTF	TGTGCCAGTCGGACGGGAGCTGGGTATGGCTACACCTTC
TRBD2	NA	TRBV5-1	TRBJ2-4	CASSLGTSGSADIQYF	TGCGCCAGCAGCCTAGGGACTAGCGGGAGTGCGGACATTCAGTACTTC
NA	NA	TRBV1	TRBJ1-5	CTSSKGGNQPQHF	TGCACCAGCAGCAAGGGAGGCAATCAGCCCCAGCATTTT
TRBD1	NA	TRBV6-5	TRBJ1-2	CASSPGTANYGYTF	TGTGCCAGCAGTCCCGGGACAGCCAACTATGGCTACACCTTC
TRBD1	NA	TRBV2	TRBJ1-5	CASSEAGQGSNQPQHF	TGTGCCAGCAGTGAGGCGGGACAGGGGAGCAATCAGCCCCAGCATTTT
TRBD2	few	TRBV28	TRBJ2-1	CASSPRGLADNEQFF	TGTGCCAGCAGTCCACGCGGACTAGCGGACAATGAGCAGTTCTTC
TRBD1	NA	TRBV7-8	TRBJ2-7	CASSFGDRKYEQYF	TGTGCCAGCAGCTTCGGGGACAGAAAGTACGAGCAGTACTTC
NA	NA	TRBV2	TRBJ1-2	CASSESSRTYGYTF	TGTGCCAGCAGTGAGTCGTCGCGGACTTATGGCTACACCTTC
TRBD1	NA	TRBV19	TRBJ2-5	CASSMDRGIETQYF	TGTGCCAGTAGCATGGACAGGGGGATAGAGACCCAGTACTTC
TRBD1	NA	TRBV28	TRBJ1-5	CASALGGTGGHQPQHF	TGTGCCAGCGCGCTAGGGGGGACAGGGGGCCATCAGCCCCAGCATTTT
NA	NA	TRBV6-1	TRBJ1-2	CASSPHKYGYTF	TGTGCCAGCAGTCCCCACAAGTATGGCTACACCTTC
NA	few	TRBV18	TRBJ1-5	CASSPYGESDQPQHF	TGTGCCAGCTCACCATATGGCGAGAGCGATCAGCCCCAGCATTTT
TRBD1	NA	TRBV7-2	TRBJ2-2	CASHNRQGVAGELFF	TGTGCCAGCCATAACCGACAGGGGGTGGCCGGGGAGCTGTTTTTT
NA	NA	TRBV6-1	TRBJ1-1	CASSERRGNTEAFF	TGTGCCAGCAGTGAACGACGCGGGAACACTGAAGCTTTCTTT
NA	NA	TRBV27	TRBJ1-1	CAGRSRGGTEAFF	TGTGCCGGCAGGTCCAGGGGTGGCACTGAAGCTTTCTTT
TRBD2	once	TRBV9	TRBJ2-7	CASSVGGRAYEQYF	TGTGCCAGCAGCGTAGGAGGGAGGGCTTACGAGCAGTACTTC
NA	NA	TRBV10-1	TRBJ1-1	CASSGKFNTEAFF	TGCGCCAGCAGTGGTAAATTCAACACTGAAGCTTTCTTT
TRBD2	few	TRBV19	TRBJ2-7	CASSAGRASGSHEQYF	TGTGCCAGTAGTGCAGGGCGGGCTAGCGGGTCCCACGAGCAGTACTTC
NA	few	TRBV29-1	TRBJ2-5	CSVGQVGQETQYF	TGCAGCGTTGGGCAGGTCGGCCAAGAGACCCAGTACTTC
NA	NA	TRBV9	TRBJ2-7	CASSASRSGEQYF	TGTGCCAGCAGCGCCTCTAGGTCGGGCGAGCAGTACTTC
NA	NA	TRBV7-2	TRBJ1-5	CASSLVGAPNQPQHF	TGTGCCAGCAGCTTAGTGGGGGCACCGAATCAGCCCCAGCATTTT
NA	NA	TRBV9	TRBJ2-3	CASSATSADTQYF	TGTGCCAGCAGCGCAACTAGTGCCGATACGCAGTATTTT
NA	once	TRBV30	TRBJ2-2	CAWSGGRFMVTGELFF	TGTGCCTGGAGTGGGGGCAGGTTCATGGTCACCGGGGAGCTGTTTTTT
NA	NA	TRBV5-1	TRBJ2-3	CASSLGGPLTDTQYF	TGCGCCAGCAGCTTGGGGGGGCCTCTCACAGATACGCAGTATTTT
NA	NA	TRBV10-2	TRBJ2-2	CASKSGWSTGELFF	TGCGCCAGCAAGTCCGGGTGGTCCACCGGGGAGCTGTTTTTT
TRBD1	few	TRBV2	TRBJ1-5	CASSRTGGNQPQHF	TGTGCCAGCAGCCGGACAGGGGGCAATCAGCCCCAGCATTTT
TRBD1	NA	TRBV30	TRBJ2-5	CAWIFLGQGNQETQYF	TGTGCCTGGATATTTTTGGGACAGGGGAACCAAGAGACCCAGTACTTC
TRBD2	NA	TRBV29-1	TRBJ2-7	CSGQAGGSHEQYF	TGCAGCGGGCAGGCGGGAGGGTCCCACGAGCAGTACTTC
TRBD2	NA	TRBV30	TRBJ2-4	CAWSVTSGVQYF	TGTGCCTGGAGTGTAACCAGCGGGGTTCAGTACTTC
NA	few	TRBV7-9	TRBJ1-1	CASTGGVNTEAFF	TGTGCCAGCACCGGCGGGGTGAACACTGAAGCTTTCTTT
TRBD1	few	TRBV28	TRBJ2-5	CASSLGTGLMETQYF	TGTGCCAGCAGTTTGGGGACAGGGTTAATGGAGACCCAGTACTTC
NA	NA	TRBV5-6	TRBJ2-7	CASSFSYEQYF	TGTGCCAGCAGCTTTAGCTACGAGCAGTACTTC
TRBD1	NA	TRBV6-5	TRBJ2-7	CASSGTDRGAYEQYF	TGTGCCAGCAGTGGGACCGACAGGGGCGCCTACGAGCAGTACTTC